This T cell receptor beta chain was retrieved from a study of T cell changes during pregnancy in multiple sclerosis. The assay was immunoSEQ multiplex PCR, and TCRdb's table has in-frame clones only and misses some. The repertoire includes tens of thousands of clones, 92% of them detected once, and approximately 0.6% sits in the top ten. Germline values: CDR1 SGHNT, CDR2 YYREEE (reference sequence). The trim removed 4 bases at V and 4 bases at J, leaving 7 bases unmatched. The CDR3 sequence is 16 residues long. This chain links TRBV5-4 with TRBJ2-2; 10 positions agree with TRBD1. This material consisted of CD4+ T cells from peripheral blood mononuclear cells, taken after pregnancy. The clonotype originates from a female donor with multiple sclerosis, enrolled in a pregnancy study. The CDR3 is CASSLPTGGATGELFF. For the CDR3, the DNA is TGTGCCAGCAGCCTACCGACAGGGGGCGCCACCGGGGAGCTGTTTTTT.